The clone carrying this T cell receptor (beta chain) has only a few counts. Its antigen is unknown. Unique molecular identifiers were present on cDNA, and template switching added a universal primer site. TCRdb re-called the 5' RACE reads through MiXCR, storing one row per CDR3 protein. The sample records around 280,000 distinct CDR3 sequences, roughly 8.6% being singletons. The record originates from a study of identical twins. Overall study findings and caveats: With beta out-of-frame sequences, excess sharing by twins was weaker.

These records were also assigned to another study, of yellow fever vaccine responses in identical twins.

The receptor comes from a woman between 18 and 29 years old in good health. The sequenced sample consisted of memory (CD45RO+) T cells sorted from blood.

The CDR3 DNA follows: TGTGCCAGCAGCTTAGTGGAAACAGATACGCAGTATTTT. As protein: CASSLVETDTQYF. The rearrangement joins TRBV7-6 to TRBJ2-3; D ambiguous. Trimming removed 1 base from V and 3 bases from J, with 5 bases in between. The CDR3 spans 13 residues. The V gene's germline CDR1 is SGHVS and CDR2 FNYEAQ.